The 15 T cell receptor beta chains given below trace back to one sample, sequenced in a study of OX40 agonist ivuxolimab in advanced cancers. Here immunoSEQ multiplex PCR was the method, and the copy in TCRdb shows in-frame clones only, minus some. The sample has roughly 68,000 clones; approximately 90% are singletons. This material consisted of CD4+ or CD8+ T cells sorted from blood, taken in a trial of the OX40 agonist ivuxolimab. Every receptor here comes from an adult with an advanced solid tumor such as melanoma, head and neck, liver or kidney cancer.

The V and J genes are TRBV19 and TRBJ2-7; D gene ambiguous. The CDR3 has 13 residues. The V and J ends lost 3 bases and 6 bases respectively, with 12 bases between them. In germline, CDR1 is LNHDA, CDR2 SQIVND (reference sequence). The chain's CDR3 is CASSILVGAEQYF. CDR3 nucleotides: TGTGCCAGTAGTATTTTAGTAGGAGCCGAGCAGTACTTC.

This chain links TRBV21-1 with TRBJ1-3; TRBD1 is the table's D call and was not checked against the DNA. TRBV21-1 is deemed a pseudogene. This CDR3 is 16 amino acids long. CDR3 residues: CASSKFTGVLGNTIYF. CDR3 DNA: TGTGCCAGCAGCAAATTTACAGGGGTTCTCGGAAACACCATATATTTT.

The V call is TRBV5-1, the J call TRBJ2-5; TRBD2 is a possible D gene (5 bases). Trimming left V 3 bases short and J 5 bases short, with 14 bases between. CDR1 is SGHRS and CDR2 is YFSETQ in the germline V gene. CDR3 length: 14 residues. CDR3 loop: CASSSWESKETQYF. CDR3 coding DNA: TGCGCCAGCAGCTCCTGGGAGAGTAAGGAGACCCAGTACTTC.

This clone was observed a handful of times. This sequence joins TRBV27 and TRBJ1-4; the D is unclear. Germline CDR1 is MNHEY and CDR2 is SMNVEV (reference sequence). V gave up 11 bases and J gave up 0 bases, with 13 bases separating them. The CDR3 loop spans 14 amino acids. The CDR3 DNA reads TGTGCCTCCCAAGGAGGAGCAACTAATGAAAAACTGTTTTTT. Its translation: CASQGGATNEKLFF.

V and J are TRBV4-1 and TRBJ2-2, with D perhaps assigned TRBD1 or TRBD2 (5 bases each). CDR3 length equals 17 residues. V was trimmed by 4 bases and J by 0 bases, leaving 15 bases between them. Germline V gene sequence: CDR1 MGHRA, CDR2 YSYEKL. The CDR3: CASSPTPGRANTGELFF. For the CDR3, the DNA is TGCGCCAGCAGCCCCACGCCGGGACGGGCGAACACCGGGGAGCTGTTTTTT.

The chain employs TRBV19 and TRBJ2-7, with 11 bases fitting TRBD1. The CDR3 is 14 amino acids. CDR1 LNHDA and CDR2 SQIVND come from the germline V gene (reference sequence). V trimming: 5 bases; J trimming: 5 bases; junction bases outside the gene matches: 5. The CDR3 is CASSRGQGANEQYF. CDR3 in DNA: TGTGCCAGTAGTCGTGGACAGGGGGCCAACGAGCAGTACTTC. Complete variable domain (other parts from reference TRBV19 and TRBJ2-7): DGGITQSPKYLFRKEGQNVTLSCEQNLNHDAMYWYRQDPGQGLRLIYYSQIVNDFQKGDIAEGYSVSREKKESFPLTVTSAQKNPTAFYLCASSRGQGANEQYFGPGTRLTVT.

Only a few counts were recorded for this clone. The chain joins TRBV6-1 to TRBJ2-5, with TRBD2 matching 7 bases. CDR1 is MNHNS and CDR2 is SASEGT in the germline V gene. V lost 2 bases, J lost 5 bases, and 8 bases stayed unmatched. The CDR3 is 15 amino acids. The CDR3 DNA sequence: TGTGCCAGCAGTGAAACACCTGGACTAGTCGAGACCCAGTACTTC. Translation: CASSETPGLVETQYF.

The chain combines TRBV30 with TRBJ1-1; no firm D call. Germline-derived CDR1 and CDR2 are GTSNPN and SVGIG (reference sequence). The CDR3 spans 13 residues. Trimming pared 3 bases from V and 3 bases from J, leaving 11 bases between. In DNA, the CDR3 is TGTGCCTGGAGCAAACCCGCTGACACTGAAGCTTTCTTT. Encoded protein: CAWSKPADTEAFF.

V gene TRBV11-2 combines with J gene TRBJ2-5; D gene uncertain. This CDR3 is 12 amino acids long. Germline loops: CDR1 SGHAT, CDR2 FQNNGV. The V gene lost 1 base and the J gene lost 4 bases, with 4 bases spanning the gap. CDR3 protein: CASSLVRETQYF. In nucleotides, the CDR3 is TGTGCCAGCAGCTTAGTCCGAGAGACCCAGTACTTC.

The gene calls are TRBV29-1 and TRBJ2-3, with 7 bases fitting TRBD1. Germline lookup yields CDR1 SQVTM and CDR2 ANQGSEA. The CDR3 is 15 amino acids. Losses at the gene ends were 4 bases for V and 1 base for J; bases not matched to a gene: 8. The CDR3 region has the DNA TGCAGCGTTGCGACAGGGAATGGGGGCACAGATACGCAGTATTTT. It yields the protein CSVATGNGGTDTQYF.

The sample holds one count of this clone. The genes are TRBV11-3 and TRBJ1-2; TRBD1 agrees at 7 bases. The ends lost 5 bases at V and 7 bases at J; junction bases unmatched: 4. In germline, CDR1 is SGHNT, CDR2 YENEEA. The CDR3 is made up of 12 amino acids. CDR3 DNA: TGTGCCAGCAGCCAATACAGGGGTGGCTACACCTTC. Translated: CASSQYRGGYTF.

This chain joins TRBV6-5 and TRBJ2-7; 14 bases are a match to TRBD2. J was trimmed by 5 bases and V by 6 bases; bases with no gene match: 3. Germline loops: CDR1 MNHEY, CDR2 SVGAGI. The CDR3 length is 14 residues. CDR3 sequence reads: CASRSGLAGDEQYF. The CDR3 nucleotides read TGTGCCAGCAGATCGGGACTAGCGGGGGACGAGCAGTACTTC.

The genes are TRBV10-3 and TRBJ1-2; D perhaps matches TRBD1 (5 bases). Trimming removed 6 bases from V and 4 bases from J, with 12 bases in between. The CDR3 length is 13 residues. Germline loops: CDR1 ENHRY, CDR2 SYGVKD. CDR3 sequence: CAISQGVGYGYTF. The CDR3 DNA sequence: TGTGCCATCAGCCAGGGAGTGGGCTATGGCTACACCTTC.

This chain joins TRBV6-6 and TRBJ1-2; 8 nucleotides align to TRBD1. The germline V gene encodes CDR1 MNHNY and CDR2 SVGAGI (reference sequence). V shed 5 bases, J shed 8 bases, and the junction held 10 bases outside the gene matches. The CDR3 length is 14 residues. The CDR3 region has the DNA TGTGCCAGCAGTACCGGACAGGGAAAATGGGGCTACACCTTC. Protein: CASSTGQGKWGYTF.

The chain recombines TRBV18 with TRBJ2-5, with TRBD1 matching over 8 bases. J gave up 5 bases and V 3 bases, and 5 bases lay outside the gene matches. Germline loops: CDR1 KGHSH, CDR2 LQKENI. This CDR3 spans 14 amino acids. The CDR3 here is CASSPRTGRETQYF. The DNA for the CDR3 is TGTGCCAGCTCACCTCGGACAGGGCGGGAGACCCAGTACTTC.